This passage covers 17 T cell receptor beta chains from one sample sequenced in a study of blood T cell repertoires in COVID-19. TCRdb's copy holds only in-frame clones and misses some; the assay was immunoSEQ multiplex PCR. Of around 210,000 clones in the sample, approximately 82% are singletons; the top ten hold roughly 13%. Sequenced: peripheral blood. Receptor source: a human donor in a cohort sampled during active COVID-19.

The chain recombines TRBV12-5 with TRBJ1-1; D is ambiguous. The CDR3 loop spans 16 amino acids. In germline, CDR1 is LGHNT, CDR2 FRNRAP. V was clipped by 0 bases and J by 1 base, with 12 bases between them. Here the CDR3 reads CASGLVPGNGNTEAFF. The CDR3 DNA sequence: TGTGCTAGTGGTTTGGTACCGGGAAACGGGAACACTGAAGCTTTCTTT.

The rearrangement links TRBV11-3 to TRBJ2-7; D might be TRBD1 (6 bases). The CDR3 runs to 17 residues. Germline V lookup: CDR1 SGHNT, CDR2 YENEEA. Trimming removed 1 base at V and 2 bases at J, with 18 bases between. The CDR3 loop is CASSLAHRDTDTYEQYF. The CDR3 region has the DNA TGTGCCAGCAGCTTAGCTCACCGGGACACGGACACCTACGAGCAGTACTTC.

The sample holds many counts of this clone. V is TRBV4-1 and J is TRBJ2-4; 10 nucleotides agree with TRBD2. The CDR3 contains 18 residues. J lost 5 bases, V lost 0 bases, and 10 bases had no gene match. Per germline, CDR1 MGHRA and CDR2 YSYEKL. The CDR3 DNA sequence: TGCGCCAGCAGCCAAGATTCCACCAGCGGGAGGGTGGAAAACATTCAGTACTTC. Its translation: CASSQDSTSGRVENIQYF.

CDR3 DNA sequence: TGTGCCTGGAGTATTGGTTCAGGCAATCAGCCCCAGCATTTT. Its translation is CAWSIGSGNQPQHF. The V call is TRBV30, the J call TRBJ1-5; D ambiguous. Germline V gene sequence: CDR1 GTSNPN, CDR2 SVGIG (reference sequence). Trimming took 2 bases from V and 2 from J, leaving 10 bases between them. The CDR3 spans 14 residues.

This clone was found once. The V call is TRBV27, the J call TRBJ2-1; 16 nucleotides align to TRBD2. Germline CDR1 and CDR2: MNHEY and SMNVEV (reference sequence). V was clipped by 5 bases and J by 4 bases; unmatched bases: 5. The CDR3 runs to 17 residues. Here the CDR3 reads CASSPGTSGRVYNEQFF. In DNA, the CDR3 is TGTGCCAGCAGTCCAGGGACTAGCGGGAGGGTGTACAATGAGCAGTTCTTC.

This chain joins TRBV3-1 (or the pseudogene TRBV3-2) and TRBJ2-3; 12 bases agree with TRBD2. CDR1 LGHDT and CDR2 YNNKEL come from the germline V gene (reference sequence). This CDR3 has 16 amino acids. V was clipped by 2 bases and J by 4 bases; unmatched bases: 4. DNA for the CDR3: TGTGCCAGCAGCCAAAGACTAGCGGGAGTACCAGATACGCAGTATTTT. Translated, it gives CASSQRLAGVPDTQYF.

The chain links TRBV19 to TRBJ1-5; the D gene is possibly TRBD1 (5 bases). The V gene's germline CDR1 is LNHDA and CDR2 SQIVND (reference sequence). This CDR3 has 15 amino acids. Trimming took off 3 bases at V and 1 base at J, with 10 bases between the two ends. CDR3 coding DNA: TGTGCCAGTAGTATTGGGGGGTACAGCAATCAGCCCCAGCATTTT. This translates into CASSIGGYSNQPQHF.

The chain uses TRBV7-9 and TRBJ2-7; D is uncertain. The CDR3 is made up of 13 amino acids. Deletions cut 1 base from V and 6 bases from J, with 10 bases between. Germline assignment: CDR1 SEHNR and CDR2 FQNEAQ (reference sequence). This chain's CDR3 is CASSLVTVAEQYF. In nucleotides, the CDR3 is TGTGCCAGCAGCTTAGTAACAGTGGCCGAGCAGTACTTC.

The V call is TRBV15, the J call TRBJ1-2; 7 bases match TRBD1. Trimming removed 0 bases from V and 7 bases from J; junction bases left unmatched: 8. Germline CDR1 LNHNV, CDR2 YYDKDF (reference sequence). This CDR3 region has 15 residues. CDR3 sequence reads: CATSREVDRLVGYTF. CDR3 in DNA: TGTGCCACCAGCAGAGAAGTGGACAGGTTGGTTGGCTACACCTTC.

The chain joins TRBV19 to TRBJ1-1; 8 bases match TRBD1. Losses at the gene ends were 4 bases for V and 7 bases for J; bases not matched to a gene: 5. CDR3 length: 13 residues. Germline V lookup: CDR1 LNHDA, CDR2 SQIVND (reference sequence). CDR3 nucleotide sequence: TGTGCCAGTAGTACAGAACAGGGGGTTGAAGCTTTCTTT. This sequence encodes CASSTEQGVEAFF.

This sequence joins TRBV6-2 or TRBV6-3 and TRBJ2-2; the D gene is possibly TRBD2 (5 bases). Germline V gene sequence: CDR1 MNHEY, CDR2 SVGEGT. The CDR3 extends over 14 amino acids. V lost 6 bases and J lost 5, with 13 bases in between. The CDR3 nucleotides are TGTGCCAGCAGCCGCAGTCCGGGGACCGGGGAGCTGTTTTTT. Its protein is CASSRSPGTGELFF.

This clone turned up a few times. The chain uses TRBV5-4 and TRBJ2-5; the match to TRBD1 covers 8 bases. The germline gives CDR1 SGHNT, CDR2 YYREEE (reference sequence). V lost 4 bases to trimming and J lost 4 bases; unmatched junction nucleotides: 9. The CDR3 is made up of 15 amino acids. This CDR3 reads CASSPTGTGGETQYF. CDR3 DNA sequence: TGTGCCAGCAGCCCGACCGGGACAGGAGGAGAGACCCAGTACTTC. The full variable domain, rest sourced from reference TRBV5-4 and TRBJ2-5, is ETGVTQSPTHLIKTRGQQVTLRCSSQSGHNTVSWYQQALGQGPQFIFQYYREEENGRGNFPPRFSGLQFPNYSSELNVNALELDDSALYLCASSPTGTGGETQYFGPGTRLLVL.

V usage is TRBV2 and J usage is TRBJ2-3, with TRBD2 identical over 11 bases. This CDR3 region has 16 residues. CDR1 is SNHLY and CDR2 is FYNNEI in the germline V gene. The V gene end was trimmed by 6 bases and the J gene end by 1 base; junction bases not matched to a gene: 6. DNA for the CDR3: TGTGCCAGCAGCGGGACTAGCGGATATGGCACAGATACGCAGTATTTT. It is translated as CASSGTSGYGTDTQYF.

This chain uses TRBV27 with TRBJ1-6; TRBD1 might be the D (6 bases). Trimming pared 6 bases from V and 7 bases from J, leaving 13 bases between. The CDR3 loop spans 14 amino acids. Germline assignment: CDR1 MNHEY and CDR2 SMNVEV (reference sequence). The CDR3 nucleotides are TGTGCCAGCAGAGACGCAGGGGCCAATTCACCCCTCCACTTT. Amino acid sequence: CASRDAGANSPLHF.

The J gene is TRBJ1-4, the V gene TRBV5-1; D is uncertain. Trimming left V 0 bases short and J 7 bases short, with 13 bases between. Germline V gene lookup returns CDR1 SGHRS and CDR2 YFSETQ. The length of the CDR3 is 15 residues. The CDR3 region has the DNA TGCGCCAGCAGCTTGGAAGGGCGGGTTATTGAAAAACTGTTTTTT. Protein sequence: CASSLEGRVIEKLFF.

This clone was picked up many times. J is TRBJ1-2 and V is TRBV7-9, with a possible D match to TRBD1 (5 bases). In germline, CDR1 is SEHNR, CDR2 FQNEAQ (reference sequence). The CDR3 loop spans 13 amino acids. The V end lost 4 bases, the J end lost 7 bases, and 13 bases lay between the germline ends. Here the CDR3 DNA reads TGTGCCAGCAGCTCCTCAGCGGGGGGTGGCTACACCTTC. This translates into CASSSSAGGGYTF.

The chain links TRBV28 to TRBJ2-2, with 7 positions matching TRBD1. Looked up from germline, CDR1 is MDHEN and CDR2 is SYDVKM. The CDR3 runs to 15 residues. V gave up 1 base and J gave up 7 bases; unmatched junction bases: 6. The CDR3 reads CASSLYGRGNGELFF. The CDR3 coding sequence is TGTGCCAGCAGTTTATACGGCAGGGGGAACGGGGAGCTGTTTTTT.